The present T cell receptor (beta chain) was sequenced within a study of cytomegalovirus exposure and HLA in healthy donors (dated by TCRdb to about 2017). About the investigation overall: According to an earlier analysis of a few hundred of the donors, about 170 million T cells yielded 117 million unique TCR beta sequences and approximately 280 Gb of sequence data. Donor age, sex, ethnicity and CMV serostatus were compiled together with the repertoire data. The study profiled the T cell repertoires of 666 subjects by immunosequencing and related them to cytomegalovirus serostatus. An earlier analysis of nearly 600 of the donors applied high-throughput TCR beta sequencing to assess whether each TCR beta V gene segment acted as functional or pseudogenic. Both class I and class II loci were covered by HLA typing, at four-digit resolution. The study combined high-throughput TCR immunosequencing, statistical association of individual TCRs with disease status, and machine learning to predict cytomegalovirus infection status. Rather than drawing on any new phenotypic data, the later analysis identified candidate immune exposures from TCR beta sequences and the way those sequences occurred across donors. Along with the 666-subject first cohort, a separate validation cohort of over a hundred different subjects was used. The aim of the study was to test whether cataloging public T cell receptors could identify signatures of past pathogen exposure. Typing coverage differed by locus: A, B, C, DRB1 and DQB1 were typed in roughly 629-640 donors, DQA1 in about 560, DPA1 in around 600, and DPB1 in just under 490. A later genetic analysis took genome-wide SNP genotypes for about 55% of the 666 donors and used that subset as a discovery cohort. A handful of DR-DQ haplotypes were handled as single units for association and clustering because linkage in the cohort was strong. Of the roughly 400 genotyped donors, 81% fell in the genetic ancestry cluster associated with self-reported Caucasian donors. In a later analysis, previously published TCR beta repertoires from fewer than 750 donors were re-analyzed and high-resolution HLA genotyping was added so that TCR occurrence patterns could be studied. Among some 400 genotyped donors of the cohort, an average of roughly 230,000 unique TCR beta nucleotide sequences was sequenced per donor, of which about 19% were non-productive. An early release that covered about 640 HLA-typed donors contained around 300 gigabases of sequencing data and 85 million to 100 million unique TCR sequences. All discovery cohort repertoires had been generated on a single sequencing platform.

The cohort was made up of 500 to 850 healthy bone marrow donors. At the time of sampling, all cohort members were nominally healthy, though unrecorded immune exposures were likely present. The donor was CMV seropositive and belonged to the group of 250 to 350 seropositive cohort members. Every donor gave a peripheral blood sample, and the peripheral blood mononuclear cells from that sample were used for TCR beta sequencing. Genomic DNA extraction from the blood cell samples was performed with the Qiagen DNeasy Blood Extraction Kit. Compared with germline, V lacks 5 bases and J lacks 2 bases; bases without a gene match: 6. Sequences SNHLY (CDR1) and FYNNEI (CDR2) are obtained from the germline V gene. Including the terminal cysteine and phenylalanine, the CDR3 comprises 15 residues. Just CDR3 DNA is preserved here, 45 bases in frame from base 1. Overall study outcomes, separate from this receptor: The presence/absence analyses assumed that sequencing depth was roughly uniform across donors, and that assumption may not be true. A later analysis associated about 17,000 TCR beta sequences with specific HLA alleles at a false discovery rate of 0.05. According to a later analysis, parvovirus B19, influenza, CMV and Epstein-Barr virus appeared linked to several top co-occurrence clusters. According to a later genetic analysis, donors in an Asian-associated ancestry cluster had fewer N-insertions in productive TCRs than the approximately 630-donor mean. Compared with equally common non-associated chains, HLA-associated TCR beta chains in a later analysis were more clonally expanded and had lower generation probabilities. The 87-base-pair reads could not distinguish some IMGT-functional V segments, including TRBV6-2 and TRBV6-3, so those segments were excluded. Some 15 rarely observed V segments, including chromosome 9 orphons, were excluded from the earlier analysis of about 600 of the donors because counts were too low. Because HLA typing was missing for some donors at each locus, association tests included only the typed subset. The authors suggested that the approach could potentially be extended to other disease states and immunological phenotypes. A later analysis found that TCR association rates varied across HLA loci, with DRB1 alleles showing the most associated TCRs and HLA-C alleles the fewest. Correlated functional status among segregating V segments might reflect linkage disequilibrium, but an unknown experimental factor could not be ruled out. A total of 150 or so TCR beta chains were listed by the study as associated with cytomegalovirus. Across donors, most TCR sequences were observed very rarely, whereas some public TCRs were present in many individuals. A later genetic analysis associated a missense DCLRE1C variant with V-gene and J-gene trimming of TCR beta chains, and an independent cohort replicated the association. Most CMV-associated TCR beta chains appeared to be HLA-restricted in a later analysis, and the HLA associations seemed to be driven largely by CMV exposure. A further reported finding was that TCR beta sequences accurately predicted the HLA-A and HLA-B alleles for most subjects in the first cohort. CMV serostatus was the only immune exposure information available for the cohort. A cluster of highly shared sequence variants was judged likely to be a technical artifact of the sequencing pipeline. This cohort had only TCR beta chains sequenced, and the lack of alpha or paired-chain data limited which features could be detected. Assigning TCR associations to individual alleles was difficult when HLA alleles, especially DR and DQ, strongly co-occurred. In an earlier analysis of about 600 of the donors, most TCR beta V segments appeared in productive rearrangements about 87% or about 30% of the time, broadly matching IMGT annotations. In both the original and validation cohorts, the classifier was reported to diagnose cytomegalovirus status with high specificity and sensitivity. In vitro tests confirmed that a few of the cytomegalovirus-associated TCR beta chains recognize cytomegalovirus antigens.

This clone was picked up a small number of times. The antigen it binds to is not known. Base qualities are not at hand, and no much larger clone is one base apart. The library came from the immunoSEQ multiplex PCR assay. For the multiplex PCR, a mixture combining 60 forward primers for TCR Vbeta segments and 13 reverse primers for TCR Jbeta segments was used. The CDR3 region of rearranged TCR beta genes was amplified from genomic DNA with a multiplex PCR assay. The Illumina HiSeq System was used to sequence the amplified TCR beta libraries as 87-base-pair reads. As for the authors' bioinformatics: A later analysis counted some 74 million unique TCR beta chains across the 670 or so repertoires, and some 12 million of these chains were shared by at least two donors. To remove PCR and sequencing errors, raw reads were error-corrected and collapsed into unique sequences using a nearest-neighbor algorithm that merged closely related sequences. V, D and J gene segments were assigned by aligning CDR3 sequences to IMGT reference sequences. Each retained sequence needed at least a six-nucleotide match to both a V gene segment and a J gene segment. Rearrangements were called productive when the CDR3 lacked stop codons and stayed in frame with V and J; all others were non-productive. Following IMGT convention, CDR3 was defined as the stretch from the second conserved V-encoded cysteine to the conserved J-encoded phenylalanine. In an earlier analysis of around 540 of the donors, sequences lacking an unambiguous match to a single V gene segment were excluded. An earlier analysis of over 450 of the donors classified V segments as functional when productive rearrangements were above 56.7% and as segregating when the standard deviation between donors was above 5%. A statistical classification framework was developed to diagnose cytomegalovirus status using the catalog of TCR beta chain sequences. A later analysis assigned V and J genes by comparing TCR nucleotide sequences with IMGT/GENE-DB human TR gene sequences. Using the TCRdist pipeline, a later analysis assigned CDR3 sequences along with most-parsimonious VDJ recombination scenarios. In a later analysis, each TCR beta chain was defined by its CDR3 amino acid sequence together with its V-gene family, and reads lacking a unique V-gene family were excluded. To address suspected cross-contamination and a sequencing artifact, a later analysis removed 592 highly shared, low-generation-probability nucleotide sequences. In a later analysis, a clonal expansion index for each public chain was calculated from normalized within-repertoire ranks of inferred template counts. In a later analysis, generation probabilities were computed using a VDJ recombination model fitted to out-of-frame rearrangements, and the results were checked against IGoR. Hypergeometric tests were used in a later analysis to score TCR-TCR, TCR-HLA and TCR-CMV co-occurrence, with a repertoire-size bias correction applied to the TCR pairs. To estimate false discovery rates, a later analysis permuted the HLA or CMV assignments 20 times. In a later analysis, co-occurring TCRs were grouped with DBSCAN, and TCRdist sequence similarity was added when clustering was performed within HLA-allele-positive subsets. For co-occurrence clustering, repertoires with fewer than 30,000 or more than 120,000 public chains were excluded, along with a handful of repertoires with anomalous nucleotide sharing. TCRdb obtained this table from immuneACCESS and retained in-frame rearrangements with V and J assigned. These tables miss some clones; where compared with another copy, unresolved V genes account for less than half of the shortfall, and the remainder is unexplained. The V and J calls and clone size come from that table; D and trimming were worked out from the DNA. The sample table holds under 90,000 clones, of which 60% to 70% were seen once. Of the sample, 7.6% falls within the top ten clones.

Specimen: PBMCs. The chain employs TRBV2 and TRBJ2-5, and 9 junction bases match TRBD1. The sequence was collected from a man aged 40-50 years in good health and CMV-seropositive. CDR3 protein: CASSLTGGAQETQYF. The sequenced DNA: TGTGCCAGCAGTCTAACAGGGGGCGCTCAAGAGACCCAGTACTTC.